This T cell receptor beta chain is drawn from a study of blood T cell repertoires in COVID-19. Study information: The analysed material was cDNA or gDNA that came from T cells, B-cell-depleted T cells, or PBMCs.

Per the germline V gene, CDR1 is LGHNA and CDR2 is YNFKEQ. This CDR3 is built from 16 residues. Trimming stripped 0 bases from V and 2 bases from J, with 11 bases between. TCRdb's table, derived via immunoSEQ multiplex PCR, lists solely in-frame clones and lacks some. In the table there are about 410,000 clones, 89% of which are singletons. In its sample, this clone was seen a few times. The chain uses TRBV4-2 and TRBJ1-5; unclear D gene. Sequencing input: peripheral blood. This sequence was found in a woman aged 40 to 50 with COVID-19, enrolled during active disease. The CDR3 region has the DNA TGTGCCAGCAGCCAAGATCTGGTGGGAGGCAATCAGCCCCAGCATTTT. This translates into CASSQDLVGGNQPQHF.